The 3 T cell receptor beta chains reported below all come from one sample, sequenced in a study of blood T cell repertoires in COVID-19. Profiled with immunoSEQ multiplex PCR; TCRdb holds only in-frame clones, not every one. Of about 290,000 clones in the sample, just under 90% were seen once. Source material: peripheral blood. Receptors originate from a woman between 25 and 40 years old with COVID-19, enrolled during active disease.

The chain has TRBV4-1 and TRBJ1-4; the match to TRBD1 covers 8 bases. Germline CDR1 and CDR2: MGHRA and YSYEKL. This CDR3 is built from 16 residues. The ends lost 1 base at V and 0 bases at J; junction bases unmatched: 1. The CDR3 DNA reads TGCGCCAGCAGCCAAGCACAGGGGGCAACTAATGAAAAACTGTTTTTT. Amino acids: CASSQAQGATNEKLFF.

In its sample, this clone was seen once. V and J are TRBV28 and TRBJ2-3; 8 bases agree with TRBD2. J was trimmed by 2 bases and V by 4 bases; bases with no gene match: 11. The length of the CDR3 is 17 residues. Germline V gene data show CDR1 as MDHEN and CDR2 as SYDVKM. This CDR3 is CASSSRGVRGVTDTQYF. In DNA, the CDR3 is TGTGCCAGCAGTTCCCGGGGTGTGCGGGGGGTCACAGATACGCAGTATTTT.

The CDR3 here is CATSDGRVEKLFF. Written as DNA, the CDR3 is TGTGCCACCAGTGACGGGAGGGTTGAAAAACTGTTTTTT. The genes are TRBV24-1 and TRBJ1-4; D not certain. The CDR3 consists of 13 residues. From germline, CDR1 is KGHDR and CDR2 SFDVKD. Trimming cost V 4 bases and J 7 bases, with 9 bases left between them.